This T cell receptor beta chain was obtained from a study of CD8 T cells in Susac syndrome. Study-wide findings and caveats: The study's TCR sequencing and HLA analysis covered a relatively small number of individuals, and the study acknowledged this.

The authors reverse transcribed roughly 0.5 to 1 ug RNA with random hexamers. The CDR3 of TCR beta was amplified by immunoSEQ multiplex PCR across 54 Vbeta and 13 Jbeta. MiXCR was run by TCRdb on the immunoSEQ multiplex PCR reads, yielding one entry per CDR3 protein. The sample has 69,000 or so distinct CDR3 sequences, 90% to 95% seen once. Regarding this clonotype: The antigen is not known.

TCR beta sequences were obtained from blood CD8+ and CD4+ T cells. TEMRA cells were enriched by FACS, and CD4+ and CD8+ T cells were negatively isolated. The CDR3 sequence is 14 residues long. Germline-derived CDR1 and CDR2 are LNHDA and SQIVND (reference sequence). Between the trimmed V and J ends, which lost 3 bases and 5 bases, there was a span of 14 bases. The source material was CD8+ T cells from PBMCs. V is TRBV19 and J is TRBJ2-7; D is ambiguous. This TCR was recovered from a human donor with multiple sclerosis. CDR3: CASSIVADGDEQYF. The CDR3 DNA is TGTGCCAGTAGTATCGTGGCCGACGGCGACGAGCAGTACTTC.